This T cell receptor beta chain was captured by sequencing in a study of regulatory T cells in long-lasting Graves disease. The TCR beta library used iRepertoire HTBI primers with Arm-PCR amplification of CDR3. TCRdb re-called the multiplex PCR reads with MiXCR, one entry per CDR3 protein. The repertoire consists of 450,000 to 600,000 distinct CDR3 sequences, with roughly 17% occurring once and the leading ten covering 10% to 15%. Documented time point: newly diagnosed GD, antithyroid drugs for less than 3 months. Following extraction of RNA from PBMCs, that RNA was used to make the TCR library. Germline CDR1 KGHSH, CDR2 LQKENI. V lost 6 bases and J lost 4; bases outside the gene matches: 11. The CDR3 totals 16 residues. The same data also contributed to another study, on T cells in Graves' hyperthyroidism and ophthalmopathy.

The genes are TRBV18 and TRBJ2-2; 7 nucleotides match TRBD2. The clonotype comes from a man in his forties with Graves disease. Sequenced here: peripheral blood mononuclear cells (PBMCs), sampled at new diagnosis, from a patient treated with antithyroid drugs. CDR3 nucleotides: TGTGCCAGCTCGATGAGACTAGCCGACTCCACCGGGGAGCTGTTTTTT. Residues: CASSMRLADSTGELFF.